This T cell receptor (beta chain) was recorded in a study of T cells in localized non-small cell lung cancer. Only in-frame clones appear in the TCRdb table, and some are missing; sequencing was by immunoSEQ multiplex PCR. The sample has tens of thousands of clones; almost 85% are singletons. V gave up 5 bases and J gave up 5 bases, with 15 bases separating them. CDR1 MNHEY and CDR2 SMNVEV come from the germline V gene (reference sequence). CDR3 size: 14 residues. Study findings and constraints: For the top 100 tumor clones, a median roughly 55 also appeared in adjacent lung.

Worth noting for this clone: Its antigen is unidentified.

The J gene is TRBJ1-2, the V gene TRBV27, with TRBD1 as a possible D gene (6 bases). The TCR originated in a man between 35 and 75 years old with stage I lung adenocarcinoma. Here the sequenced sample was peripheral blood, taken before any cancer treatment. The CDR3 is CASSLSRTAYGYTF. CDR3 in DNA: TGTGCCAGCAGTCTCAGTAGGACAGCTTATGGCTACACCTTC.